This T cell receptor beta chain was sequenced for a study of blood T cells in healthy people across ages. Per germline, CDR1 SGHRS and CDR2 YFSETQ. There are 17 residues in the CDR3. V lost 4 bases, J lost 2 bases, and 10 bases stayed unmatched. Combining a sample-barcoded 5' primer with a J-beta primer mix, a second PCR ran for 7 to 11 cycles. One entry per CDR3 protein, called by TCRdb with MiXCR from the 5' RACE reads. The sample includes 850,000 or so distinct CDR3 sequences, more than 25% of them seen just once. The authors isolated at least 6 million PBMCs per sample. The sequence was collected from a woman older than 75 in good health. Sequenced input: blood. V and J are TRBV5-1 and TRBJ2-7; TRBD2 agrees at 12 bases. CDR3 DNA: TGCGCCAGCAGCCAAACTAGCGGGGGGTCCCAACCCTACGAGCAGTACTTC. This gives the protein CASSQTSGGSQPYEQYF.